These 21 T cell receptor beta chains came from one sample sequenced in a study of cytomegalovirus exposure and HLA in healthy donors. PCR amplification relied on 60 Vbeta primers (plus 13 Jbeta primers). Profiling relied on immunoSEQ multiplex PCR, and the TCRdb table lists in-frame clones only, not all of them. The repertoire holds fewer than 200,000 clones, with roughly 68% as singletons. The source material was PBMCs. The source is a woman in her twenties or thirties in good health and CMV-seronegative.

J is TRBJ2-7 and V is TRBV27, with TRBD1 matching over 7 bases. The CDR3 has 13 amino acids. The germline V gene has CDR1 MNHEY and CDR2 SMNVEV (reference sequence). V was pared by 6 bases and J by 1 base, with 3 bases of the junction left unmatched. The CDR3 spells CASRPGQSYEQYF. CDR3 in DNA: TGTGCCAGCAGGCCGGGACAGTCCTACGAGCAGTACTTC.

This sequence joins TRBV4-2 and TRBJ2-1, with TRBD2 identical over 9 bases. Germline lookup yields CDR1 LGHNA and CDR2 YNFKEQ. This CDR3 is built from 17 residues. J gave up 7 bases and V 0 bases, and 10 bases lay outside the gene matches. In nucleotides, the CDR3 is TGTGCCAGCAGCCAAGATTCCGGGGTAGCGGGAGTTAATGAGCAGTTCTTC. Its protein product is CASSQDSGVAGVNEQFF.

This clone was detected only a few times. V and J are TRBV4-3 and TRBJ1-2; TRBD1 agrees at 7 bases. The germline V gene has CDR1 LGHNA and CDR2 YSLEER. The CDR3 has 15 amino acids. With V trimmed by 8 bases and J by 5 bases, 14 bases remained unmatched. The CDR3 DNA sequence: TGCGCCAGCGGAACCTATAAGACAGGGCCTTATGGCTACACCTTC. This encodes CASGTYKTGPYGYTF.

The chain is built from TRBV27 and TRBJ1-5; D perhaps matches TRBD1 (6 bases). V shed 8 bases and J shed 4 bases, with 9 bases lying between them. CDR1 and CDR2 (germline): MNHEY, SMNVEV (reference sequence). The CDR3 sequence is 12 residues long. CDR3 loop: CASARGNQPQHF. The CDR3 DNA reads as TGTGCCAGCGCCAGGGGAAATCAGCCCCAGCATTTT.

The chain employs TRBV15 and TRBJ2-3; D is possibly TRBD2 (6 bases). The CDR3 contains 15 residues. Trimming shortened V by 4 bases and J by 5 bases, and 16 bases separated the two germline ends. Germline V gene data show CDR1 as LNHNV and CDR2 as YYDKDF (reference sequence). CDR3 residues: CATSKATRRVDTQYF. CDR3 bases: TGTGCCACCAGCAAAGCGACTCGGAGGGTAGATACGCAGTATTTT.

This clone was detected only a few times. The chain combines TRBV15 with TRBJ2-1; D remains ambiguous. The CDR3 sequence is 17 residues long. Germline V CDR1 and CDR2: LNHNV, YYDKDF (reference sequence). V was shortened by 2 bases and J by 2 bases, with 16 bases between the two germline ends. The CDR3 sequence: CATSRPGVAATYNEQFF. The DNA of the CDR3 is TGTGCCACCAGCAGACCAGGCGTGGCTGCAACCTACAATGAGCAGTTCTTC.

This clone was found once. The chain links TRBV29-1 to TRBJ2-7, with TRBD1 identical over 7 bases. Germline V lookup: CDR1 SQVTM, CDR2 ANQGSEA. CDR3 length: 16 amino acids. Trimming removed 3 bases from V and 5 bases from J; junction bases left unmatched: 16. The CDR3 loop is CSVEVYRQGKSDEQYF. CDR3 bases: TGCAGCGTTGAGGTCTACAGACAGGGAAAAAGCGACGAGCAGTACTTC.

The rearrangement joins TRBV5-1 to TRBJ2-5, with D perhaps matching TRBD1 (5 bases). Trimming pared 0 bases from V and 5 bases from J, leaving 14 bases between. CDR1 and CDR2 (germline): SGHRS, YFSETQ. The CDR3 extends over 15 amino acids. CDR3 sequence: CASSLGGQTRETQYF. In DNA form, the CDR3 reads TGCGCCAGCAGCTTGGGGGGCCAGACAAGGGAGACCCAGTACTTC. The whole variable domain, filled in from reference TRBV5-1 and TRBJ2-5, reads KAGVTQTPRYLIKTRGQQVTLSCSPISGHRSVSWYQQTPGQGLQFLFEYFSETQRNKGNFPGRFSGRQFSNSRSEMNVSTLELGDSALYLCASSLGGQTRETQYFGPGTRLLVL.

The V and J genes are TRBV10-3 and TRBJ2-1, with 9 bases matching TRBD2. CDR3 length: 14 amino acids. From germline, CDR1 is ENHRY and CDR2 SYGVKD. With V trimmed by 3 bases and J by 10 bases, 7 bases remained unmatched. CDR3 amino acids: CAISDASGTSEQFF. CDR3 nucleotides: TGTGCCATCAGTGACGCATCCGGGACTAGCGAGCAGTTCTTC.

This clone was found once. The rearrangement joins TRBV19 to TRBJ1-4, with 8 bases lining up with TRBD1. CDR1 is LNHDA and CDR2 is SQIVND in the germline V gene (reference sequence). V shed 9 bases, J shed 8 bases, and the junction held 8 bases outside the gene matches. This CDR3 has 13 residues. In DNA, the CDR3 is TGTGCCAGCTCGGACAGGGTTGGAGAAAAACTGTTTTTT. Amino acids: CASSDRVGEKLFF.

The V gene is TRBV5-4, the J gene TRBJ1-3; D not certain. This CDR3 comprises 15 residues. The germline gives CDR1 SGHNT, CDR2 YYREEE (reference sequence). Trimming shortened V by 3 bases and J by 0 bases, and 10 bases separated the two germline ends. CDR3 nucleotides: TGTGCCAGCAGCTCTGGGCCAGGCTCTGGAAACACCATATATTTT. Amino acid sequence: CASSSGPGSGNTIYF.

There are a few counts of this clone. V is TRBV4-1 and J is TRBJ2-1; no clear D. The CDR3 contains 14 residues. Trimming removed 1 base at V and 10 bases at J, with 14 bases between. The germline CDR1 and CDR2 sequences are MGHRA and YSYEKL. CDR3 sequence: CASSQAAPGREQFF. CDR3 sequence (DNA): TGCGCCAGCAGCCAAGCCGCCCCGGGTCGGGAGCAGTTCTTC.

The rearrangement links TRBV30 to TRBJ1-2; perhaps TRBD1 as D (5 bases). The CDR3 length is 12 residues. Germline loops: CDR1 GTSNPN, CDR2 SVGIG (reference sequence). Trimming left V 1 base short and J 4 bases short, with 7 bases between. This CDR3 reads CAWSAGGYGYTF. The CDR3, as DNA: TGTGCCTGGAGTGCCGGGGGCTATGGCTACACCTTC.

The rearrangement links TRBV2 to TRBJ2-2; a weak D match, TRBD2 (7 bases). Germline V gives CDR1 SNHLY, CDR2 FYNNEI. Trimming removed 0 bases from V and 8 bases from J, with 13 bases in between. There are 15 residues in the CDR3. The CDR3: CASSEAYAGAGELFF. CDR3 coding DNA: TGTGCCAGCAGTGAAGCGTATGCGGGGGCGGGGGAGCTGTTTTTT.

CDR3: CATSGFKRGYFFQYF. DNA for the CDR3: TGTGCCACCAGCGGATTTAAGCGGGGGTATTTCTTTCAGTACTTC. The chain uses TRBV15 and TRBJ2-4, with 8 positions matching TRBD2. The CDR3 loop spans 15 amino acids. The germline V gene encodes CDR1 LNHNV and CDR2 YYDKDF (reference sequence). Losses at the gene ends were 5 bases for V and 11 bases for J; bases not matched to a gene: 14.

The chain carries TRBV18 and TRBJ2-5, with 7 bases fitting TRBD1. This CDR3 comprises 14 residues. Germline values: CDR1 KGHSH, CDR2 LQKENI. J gave up 0 bases and V 3 bases, and 1 base lay outside the gene matches. CDR3 sequence (DNA): TGTGCCAGCTCACCGACAGGGTACCAAGAGACCCAGTACTTC. It is translated as CASSPTGYQETQYF.

The V and J genes are TRBV6-5 and TRBJ1-4; 9 bases fit TRBD1. J was trimmed by 7 bases and V by 2 bases; bases with no gene match: 2. From germline, CDR1 is MNHEY and CDR2 SVGAGI. The CDR3 has 14 residues. The CDR3 bases are TGTGCCAGCAGTTACGACAGGGGGAGTGAAAAACTGTTTTTT. It is translated as CASSYDRGSEKLFF.

The gene calls are TRBV10-3 and TRBJ2-1; D remains ambiguous. V was shortened by 0 bases and J by 10 bases, with 13 bases between the two germline ends. Germline CDR1 is ENHRY and CDR2 is SYGVKD. The CDR3 spans 14 residues. The DNA of the CDR3 is TGTGCCATCAGTGAGTCGTTCGGTCCGTTGGAGCAGTTCTTC. It codes for CAISESFGPLEQFF.

The chain joins TRBV19 to TRBJ1-5, with 9 bases lining up with TRBD1. V dropped 5 bases and J dropped 5; count of bases not matched to a gene: 10. The germline V gene encodes CDR1 LNHDA and CDR2 SQIVND (reference sequence). This CDR3 has 16 residues. The CDR3 DNA is TGTGCCAGTAGTCCCCTTTGGACAGGGGACGATCAGCCCCAGCATTTT. Its translation is CASSPLWTGDDQPQHF.

This chain links TRBV5-4 with TRBJ2-7; D remains unclear. There are 12 residues in the CDR3. The V and J ends lost 2 bases and 3 bases respectively, with 6 bases between them. Germline V lookup: CDR1 SGHNT, CDR2 YYREEE (reference sequence). Written as DNA, the CDR3 is TGTGCCAGCAGCTTTGAGTACTACGAGCAGTACTTC. This codes for CASSFEYYEQYF.

This chain joins TRBV7-6 and TRBJ2-3, with D possibly matching TRBD2 (7 bases). V was pared by 1 base and J by 5 bases, with 16 bases between. The CDR3 loop spans 16 amino acids. CDR1 is SGHVS, CDR2 FNYEAQ, per germline. The CDR3 sequence is CASSLVGGASGDTQYF. The CDR3 DNA reads as TGTGCCAGCAGCTTAGTGGGGGGGGCCTCGGGAGATACGCAGTATTTT.